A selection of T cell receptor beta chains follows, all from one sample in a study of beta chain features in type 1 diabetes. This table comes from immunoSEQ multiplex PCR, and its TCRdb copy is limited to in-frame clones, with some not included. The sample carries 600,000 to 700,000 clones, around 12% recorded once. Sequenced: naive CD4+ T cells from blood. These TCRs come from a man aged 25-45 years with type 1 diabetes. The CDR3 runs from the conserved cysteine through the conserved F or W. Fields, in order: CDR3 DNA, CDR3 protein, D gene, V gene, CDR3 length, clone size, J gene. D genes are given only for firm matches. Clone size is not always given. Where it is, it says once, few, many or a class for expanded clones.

CDR3 DNA: TGTGCCAGCAGCACTCGACAGGGAAGGGGATTCTATGGCTACACCTTC; CDR3 protein: CASSTRQGRGFYGYTF; D gene: TRBD1; V gene: TRBV9; CDR3 length: 16; clone size: -; J gene: TRBJ1-2
CDR3 DNA: TGCAGCGTGGCTAGCGGGGGGGGCTACAATGAGCAGTTCTTC; CDR3 protein: CSVASGGGYNEQFF; D gene: TRBD2; V gene: TRBV29-1; CDR3 length: 14; clone size: few; J gene: TRBJ2-1
CDR3 DNA: TGTGCCACCAGCAGAGATTGGCATGAGCAGTTCTTC; CDR3 protein: CATSRDWHEQFF; D gene: -; V gene: TRBV15; CDR3 length: 12; clone size: few; J gene: TRBJ2-1
CDR3 DNA: TGTGCCAGCAGCTTAGCGTCCGGCGGGTACGAGCAGTACTTC; CDR3 protein: CASSLASGGYEQYF; D gene: -; V gene: TRBV7-2; CDR3 length: 14; clone size: -; J gene: TRBJ2-7
CDR3 DNA: TGTGCCAGCAGCACCCACCGGGACGAGATATACAATGAGCAGTTCTTC; CDR3 protein: CASSTHRDEIYNEQFF; D gene: -; V gene: TRBV7-6; CDR3 length: 16; clone size: few; J gene: TRBJ2-1
CDR3 DNA: TGCGCCAGCAGCCAACCGACAGGGACCTCCTATGGCTACACCTTC; CDR3 protein: CASSQPTGTSYGYTF; D gene: TRBD1; V gene: TRBV5-1; CDR3 length: 15; clone size: -; J gene: TRBJ1-2
CDR3 DNA: TGTGCCACCAATCCTCAGGGGGCCACCGGGGAGCTGTTTTTT; CDR3 protein: CATNPQGATGELFF; D gene: TRBD1; V gene: TRBV28; CDR3 length: 14; clone size: few; J gene: TRBJ2-2
CDR3 DNA: TGTGCCAGCAGCGTATCCCCGGGCTCCCAAGAGACCCAGTACTTC; CDR3 protein: CASSVSPGSQETQYF; D gene: -; V gene: TRBV9; CDR3 length: 15; clone size: few; J gene: TRBJ2-5
CDR3 DNA: TGTGCCAGCAGCTTATCGAGCGGGGAATACGAGCAGTACTTC; CDR3 protein: CASSLSSGEYEQYF; D gene: TRBD2; V gene: TRBV7-2; CDR3 length: 14; clone size: few; J gene: TRBJ2-7
CDR3 DNA: TGTGCCAGCAGCTTACCAGTACCGAACACCGGGGAGCTGTTTTTT; CDR3 protein: CASSLPVPNTGELFF; D gene: -; V gene: TRBV5-4; CDR3 length: 15; clone size: -; J gene: TRBJ2-2
CDR3 DNA: TGTGCCAGCAGCTTAGGGATGGATAATTCACCCCTCCACTTT; CDR3 protein: CASSLGMDNSPLHF; D gene: -; V gene: TRBV7-3; CDR3 length: 14; clone size: -; J gene: TRBJ1-6
CDR3 DNA: TGTGCCAGCAGCTTGGATTTTGGGAATTCACCCCTCCACTTT; CDR3 protein: CASSLDFGNSPLHF; D gene: -; V gene: TRBV4-2; CDR3 length: 14; clone size: -; J gene: TRBJ1-6
CDR3 DNA: TGTGCCAGCAGTTTTCGGCCGGGGAAAAACTACGAGCAGTACTTC; CDR3 protein: CASSFRPGKNYEQYF; D gene: -; V gene: TRBV27; CDR3 length: 15; clone size: few; J gene: TRBJ2-7
CDR3 DNA: TGTGCCAGCAGCCCAGGGACAGGGGGAATGGCCGGGGAGCTGTTTTTT; CDR3 protein: CASSPGTGGMAGELFF; D gene: TRBD1; V gene: TRBV5-4; CDR3 length: 16; clone size: few; J gene: TRBJ2-2
CDR3 DNA: TGTGCCAGCAGTGAGTGGGGAGTGGGGACAGTGTCCTACAATGAGCAGTTCTTC; CDR3 protein: CASSEWGVGTVSYNEQFF; D gene: TRBD1; V gene: TRBV6-1; CDR3 length: 18; clone size: -; J gene: TRBJ2-1
CDR3 DNA: TGTGCCAGCAGCCTTATGGACAGTGAACTCTACGAGCAGTACTTC; CDR3 protein: CASSLMDSELYEQYF; D gene: -; V gene: TRBV7-3; CDR3 length: 15; clone size: -; J gene: TRBJ2-7
CDR3 DNA: TGTGCCAGCAGCCAGGGACAAGATACCTTC; CDR3 protein: CASSQGQDTF; D gene: -; V gene: TRBV4-2; CDR3 length: 10; clone size: -; J gene: TRBJ1-2
CDR3 DNA: TGTGCCAGTAGTATTCGGCAGGGCACAGTTAACTATGGCTACACCTTC; CDR3 protein: CASSIRQGTVNYGYTF; D gene: -; V gene: TRBV19; CDR3 length: 16; clone size: -; J gene: TRBJ1-2
CDR3 DNA: TGTGCCAGCCGGGGCGCAGAGACCCAGTACTTC; CDR3 protein: CASRGAETQYF; D gene: -; V gene: TRBV10-3; CDR3 length: 11; clone size: few; J gene: TRBJ2-5
CDR3 DNA: TGTGCCAGCAGTGAAAACAGAGATTTGCGGAACCCGGGCAATGAGCAGTTCTTC; CDR3 protein: CASSENRDLRNPGNEQFF; D gene: -; V gene: TRBV25-1; CDR3 length: 18; clone size: few; J gene: TRBJ2-1
CDR3 DNA: TGTGCCTGGAGTCCTGACATCAGGTATCAGCCCCAGCATTTT; CDR3 protein: CAWSPDIRYQPQHF; D gene: -; V gene: TRBV30; CDR3 length: 14; clone size: few; J gene: TRBJ1-5
CDR3 DNA: TGTGCCATCAGTGAGGGGCGAGGGAGGACGGATGGCTACACCTTC; CDR3 protein: CAISEGRGRTDGYTF; D gene: -; V gene: TRBV10-3; CDR3 length: 15; clone size: -; J gene: TRBJ1-2
CDR3 DNA: TGTGCCAGCAGCCCGCGGACACCCAGCTCTGGAAACACCATATATTTT; CDR3 protein: CASSPRTPSSGNTIYF; D gene: -; V gene: TRBV7-9; CDR3 length: 16; clone size: -; J gene: TRBJ1-3
CDR3 DNA: TGTGCCAGCTCACCACGCGAGACCCAGTACTTC; CDR3 protein: CASSPRETQYF; D gene: -; V gene: TRBV18; CDR3 length: 11; clone size: -; J gene: TRBJ2-5
CDR3 DNA: TGTGCCAGTAGTATTCAGGGAGGGGTACGCAATGAGCAGTTCTTC; CDR3 protein: CASSIQGGVRNEQFF; D gene: TRBD2; V gene: TRBV19; CDR3 length: 15; clone size: -; J gene: TRBJ2-1